The 27 T cell receptor beta chains below all came from one sample that was sequenced in a study of cytomegalovirus exposure and HLA in healthy donors. PCR used 60 Vbeta primers and 13 Jbeta primers. The assay was immunoSEQ multiplex PCR, and TCRdb's table has in-frame clones only and misses some. The repertoire consists of approximately 110,000 clones, with 74% occurring once and the leading ten covering roughly 4.2%. Source material: PBMCs. The origin of the receptors is a woman between 40 and 55 years old in good health and CMV-seropositive.

This clone was observed a handful of times. The chain employs TRBV10-1 and TRBJ1-5; no reliable D call. The CDR3 covers 18 residues. Looked up from germline, CDR1 is WNHNN and CDR2 is SYGVQD (reference sequence). The germline V and J ends were trimmed by 6 bases and 2 bases, with 23 bases remaining between them. DNA for the CDR3: TGCGCCAGCAGCACCACGAAATGGGCATATGATGGCAATCAGCCCCAGCATTTT. Its translation: CASSTTKWAYDGNQPQHF.

The rearrangement links TRBV5-1 to TRBJ2-6; maybe TRBD1 (7 bases). Trimming took 0 bases from V and 3 from J, leaving 16 bases between them. Per the germline V gene, CDR1 is SGHRS and CDR2 is YFSETQ. This CDR3 has 18 amino acids. The CDR3 nucleotides are TGCGCCAGCAGCTTGGCCCCGGCAGGGGGAGGTGGGGCCAACGTCCTGACTTTC. Translated, it gives CASSLAPAGGGGANVLTF.

The chain couples TRBV30 to TRBJ1-2; no reliable D call. This CDR3 has 14 amino acids. Trimming left V 2 bases short and J 8 bases short, with 18 bases between. CDR1 and CDR2 from the germline V gene are GTSNPN and SVGIG (reference sequence). DNA for the CDR3: TGTGCCTGGAGTTATGACGGTACGGGGTGGGGCTACACCTTC. It yields the protein CAWSYDGTGWGYTF.

V usage is TRBV7-9 and J usage is TRBJ2-1; 9 bases map to TRBD2. V was clipped by 8 bases and J by 9 bases; unmatched bases: 14. The germline V gene encodes CDR1 SEHNR and CDR2 FQNEAQ (reference sequence). This CDR3 contains 15 residues. As DNA, the CDR3 is TGTGCCAGCCAGCCGGCTAGCGGGATTCTAGGTGAGCAGTTCTTC. This gives the protein CASQPASGILGEQFF.

This chain uses TRBV9 with TRBJ1-1, with D perhaps TRBD1 (6 bases). Trimming pared 0 bases from V and 4 bases from J, leaving 10 bases between. This CDR3 has 14 amino acids. Per the germline V gene, CDR1 is SGDLS and CDR2 is YYNGEE. CDR3 amino acids: CASSVDGQSTEAFF. CDR3 sequence (DNA): TGTGCCAGCAGCGTAGACGGACAGTCCACTGAAGCTTTCTTT.

The V gene is TRBV6-4, the J gene TRBJ1-1; D is unresolved. CDR1 and CDR2 from the germline V gene are MRHNA and SNTAGT. The CDR3 is 13 amino acids. V shed 6 bases and J shed 1 base, with 9 bases lying between them. The CDR3 spells CASRRDANTEAFF. The CDR3 DNA follows: TGTGCCAGCAGAAGAGATGCGAACACTGAAGCTTTCTTT.

This clone occurred once. V and J are TRBV5-4 and TRBJ2-5, with 8 nucleotides matching TRBD2. This CDR3 spans 16 amino acids. Germline CDR1 reads SGHNT; CDR2 reads YYREEE (reference sequence). Trimming at V came to 4 bases and at J to 3 bases, leaving 11 bases not matched to a gene. The CDR3 sequence is CASSPNPGTRKETQYF. The CDR3 DNA is TGTGCCAGCAGCCCGAACCCAGGGACTAGGAAAGAGACCCAGTACTTC.

The chain joins TRBV27 to TRBJ2-1; 11 bases are shared with TRBD1. There are 15 residues in the CDR3. Germline assignment: CDR1 MNHEY and CDR2 SMNVEV (reference sequence). With 5 bases clipped from V and 6 bases from J, the junction kept 6 bases outside the gene matches. This chain's CDR3 is CASSQDRGRINEQFF. CDR3 nucleotides: TGTGCCAGCAGTCAGGACAGGGGGCGGATCAATGAGCAGTTCTTC.

This clone was seen a single time. CDR3 sequence reads: CASSQDTNYGYTF. The CDR3, as DNA: TGCGCCAGCAGCCAGGACACGAACTATGGCTACACCTTC. V and J are TRBV5-1 and TRBJ1-2; a possible D gene is TRBD1 (5 bases). CDR1 and CDR2 from the germline V gene are SGHRS and YFSETQ. The CDR3 length is 13 residues. V dropped 4 bases and J dropped 2 bases, with 9 bases sitting between them.

V gene TRBV19 combines with J gene TRBJ2-7; weak D call: TRBD1 (6 bases). Between the trimmed V and J ends, which lost 2 bases and 3 bases, there was a span of 17 bases. Germline-derived CDR1 and CDR2 are LNHDA and SQIVND (reference sequence). This CDR3 spans 16 amino acids. The CDR3 bases are TGTGCCAGTAGTATAAGTTGGGACACGGACTTCTACGAGCAGTACTTC. Amino acid sequence: CASSISWDTDFYEQYF.

In its sample, this clone was seen a few times. The rearrangement joins TRBV15 to TRBJ2-4, with D possibly matching TRBD2 (5 bases). The CDR3 loop spans 15 amino acids. V gave up 3 bases and J gave up 4 bases, with 13 bases separating them. Germline values: CDR1 LNHNV, CDR2 YYDKDF (reference sequence). The CDR3 DNA is TGTGCCACCAGCAGTAGCCGGGGTCCAAAAAACATTCAGTACTTC. It specifies CATSSSRGPKNIQYF.

This chain uses TRBV6-4 with TRBJ2-7; D is perhaps TRBD1 (6 bases). V lost 3 bases to trimming and J lost 3 bases, with 24 bases between them. CDR3 length: 18 residues. Germline V lookup: CDR1 MRHNA, CDR2 SNTAGT. The CDR3 reads CASSELSGPGTQYYEQYF. CDR3 sequence (DNA): TGTGCCAGCAGTGAACTCTCCGGTCCGGGGACACAATACTACGAGCAGTACTTC.

The rearrangement links TRBV27 to TRBJ1-5, with 8 bases matching TRBD1. The CDR3 sequence is 16 residues long. Germline V gene lookup returns CDR1 MNHEY and CDR2 SMNVEV (reference sequence). Losses at the gene ends were 4 bases for V and 2 bases for J; bases not matched to a gene: 7. CDR3 amino acids: CASSSSDRGGNQPQHF. The DNA of the CDR3 is TGTGCCAGCAGTTCCTCCGACAGGGGCGGCAATCAGCCCCAGCATTTT.

The chain is built from TRBV7-9 and TRBJ1-5; D perhaps matches TRBD1 (6 bases). From germline, CDR1 is SEHNR and CDR2 FQNEAQ (reference sequence). V lost 1 base and J 3 bases, leaving 10 bases between the germline ends. CDR3 size: 15 residues. The CDR3 DNA reads as TGTGCCAGCAGCTTAGGGACAGCAAACAATCAGCCCCAGCATTTT. Translated, it gives CASSLGTANNQPQHF.

The chain links TRBV6-1 to TRBJ1-1; a possible D gene is TRBD1 (5 bases). Trimming stripped 0 bases from V and 5 bases from J, with 10 bases between. In germline, CDR1 is MNHNS, CDR2 SASEGT. The CDR3 has 14 amino acids. The chain's CDR3 is CASSEAGAWTEAFF. CDR3 DNA: TGTGCCAGCAGTGAAGCTGGGGCTTGGACTGAAGCTTTCTTT.

The rearrangement links TRBV13 to TRBJ2-7; 10 nucleotides line up with TRBD2. CDR3 length equals 13 residues. Germline CDR1 reads PRHDT; CDR2 reads FYEKMQ (reference sequence). Losses at the gene ends were 4 bases for V and 4 bases for J; bases not matched to a gene: 1. The CDR3 protein is CASSSGLAYEQYF. The DNA for the CDR3 is TGTGCCAGCAGCTCGGGACTAGCGTACGAGCAGTACTTC. Variable domain in full (rest from reference TRBV13 and TRBJ2-7): AAGVIQSPRHLIKEKRETATLKCYPIPRHDTVYWYQQGPGQDPQFLISFYEKMQSDKGSIPDRFSAQQFSDYHSELNMSSLELGDSALYFCASSSGLAYEQYFGPGTRLTVT.

This rearrangement joins TRBV18 to TRBJ1-3, with TRBD1 as a possible D gene (6 bases). V was pared by 3 bases and J by 0 bases, with 6 bases between. Germline V gene sequence: CDR1 KGHSH, CDR2 LQKENI. This CDR3 is 14 amino acids long. As DNA, the CDR3 is TGTGCCAGCTCACCGGGGGCCTCTGGAAACACCATATATTTT. This gives the protein CASSPGASGNTIYF. Filled out from reference TRBV18 and TRBJ1-3, the complete variable domain reads NAGVMQNPRHLVRRRGQEARLRCSPMKGHSHVYWYRQLPEEGLKFMVYLQKENIIDESGMPKERFSAEFPKEGPSILRIQQVVRGDSAAYFCASSPGASGNTIYFGEGSWLTVV.

V and J are TRBV19 and TRBJ1-5; 7 bases line up with TRBD1. Germline CDR1 LNHDA, CDR2 SQIVND (reference sequence). This CDR3 comprises 16 residues. The V gene end was trimmed by 5 bases and the J gene end by 0 bases; junction bases not matched to a gene: 7. CDR3 amino acids: CASSPTGTYSNQPQHF. CDR3 coding DNA: TGTGCCAGTAGTCCGACAGGGACATATAGCAATCAGCCCCAGCATTTT.

The chain's CDR3 is CASSESGSPTHEQFF. In nucleotides, the CDR3 is TGTGCCAGCAGTGAAAGCGGGAGTCCCACCCATGAGCAGTTCTTC. This chain uses TRBV2 with TRBJ2-1; 8 bases line up with TRBD2. This CDR3 is built from 15 residues. Unmatched junction bases numbered 8, after V lost 2 bases and J lost 8 bases. In germline, CDR1 is SNHLY, CDR2 FYNNEI.

The chain recombines TRBV9 with TRBJ2-2, with 10 bases fitting TRBD2. Germline-derived CDR1 and CDR2 are SGDLS and YYNGEE. CDR3 size: 16 residues. V lost 1 base and J lost 7; bases outside the gene matches: 7. The CDR3 nucleotides are TGTGCCAGCAGCGTAAGAGCGGGGGGGCCGGTCGGGGAGCTGTTTTTT. Its translation: CASSVRAGGPVGELFF.

V is TRBV25-1 and J is TRBJ2-1, with D possibly being TRBD1 (5 bases). The V gene lost 0 bases and the J gene lost 5 bases, with 11 bases spanning the gap. This CDR3 has 15 amino acids. Looked up from germline, CDR1 is MGHDK and CDR2 is SYGVNS. CDR3 in amino acids: CASSEYRGSHNEQFF. DNA of the CDR3: TGTGCCAGCAGTGAATATAGGGGATCCCACAATGAGCAGTTCTTC.

The chain uses TRBV10-1 and TRBJ1-5, with D uncertain. The CDR3 extends over 15 amino acids. Germline lookup yields CDR1 WNHNN and CDR2 SYGVQD (reference sequence). V was shortened by 7 bases and J by 5 bases, with 18 bases between the two germline ends. The CDR3 spells CASTSFVESYQPQHF. As DNA, the CDR3 is TGCGCCAGCACCTCCTTCGTTGAGTCCTATCAGCCCCAGCATTTT.

This chain links TRBV4-2 with TRBJ2-5, with 8 bases fitting TRBD1. Germline trimming cut 3 bases from V and 7 bases from J; bases unmatched to any gene: 13. The V gene's germline CDR1 is LGHNA and CDR2 YNFKEQ. This CDR3 spans 16 amino acids. DNA for the CDR3: TGTGCCAGCAGCCACCCGGGACAGGCCTCGTCGGCGACCCAGTACTTC. This codes for CASSHPGQASSATQYF.

This clone was picked up one time. The V and J genes are TRBV4-1 and TRBJ2-7, with D possibly TRBD2 on 6 matching bases. Germline CDR1 reads MGHRA; CDR2 reads YSYEKL. The CDR3 runs 16 residues. With 0 bases removed from V and 1 base from J, the gap between germline ends came to 13 bases. Here the CDR3 reads CASSQDAGPSSYEQYF. Written as DNA, the CDR3 is TGCGCCAGCAGCCAAGATGCGGGGCCCTCTTCCTACGAGCAGTACTTC.

The V gene is TRBV6-1, the J gene TRBJ1-2; 9 positions match TRBD1. Germline CDR1 MNHNS, CDR2 SASEGT. CDR3 length: 14 amino acids. After removal of 7 bases from V and 7 bases from J, the junction contained 10 bases not matched to a gene. CDR3 DNA sequence: TGTGCCAGCACCTCGGGGACAGGGTTTGGTGGCTACACCTTC. This encodes CASTSGTGFGGYTF.

The J gene is TRBJ2-1, the V gene TRBV2, with TRBD1 matching 10 bases. Germline CDR1 reads SNHLY; CDR2 reads FYNNEI. The CDR3 extends over 13 amino acids. Trimming took 9 bases from V and 9 from J; bases not matched to a gene: 8. The CDR3: CASRTGGAGEQFF. The CDR3 DNA reads TGTGCCAGTCGGACAGGGGGAGCGGGTGAGCAGTTCTTC.

This clone appeared a few times. The chain uses TRBV19 and TRBJ2-4, with D perhaps matching TRBD1 (5 bases). This CDR3 comprises 19 residues. V was trimmed by 1 base and J by 0 bases, leaving 19 bases between them. Per the germline V gene, CDR1 is LNHDA and CDR2 is SQIVND (reference sequence). The CDR3 spells CASSIGGRTYDLAKNIQYF. Here the CDR3 DNA reads TGTGCCAGTAGTATAGGGGGCAGGACCTATGATCTAGCCAAAAACATTCAGTACTTC.